This TCR beta chain was captured in a study of cytotoxic CD8 clonotypes in ibrutinib-treated CLL. Study details: Samples averaged roughly 280,000 productive templates and tens of thousands of productive rearrangements. General study findings and limits: Starting clonality was above that of age-matched healthy donors and tracked circulating CD8+ T-cell counts.

With respect to this clone: Its antigen is still unknown.

Target depth was 1 in 200,000 to 1 in 1 million T cells, about 10x per clonotype. Measured with immunoSEQ multiplex PCR; TCRdb has only the in-frame clones, and not every one. The sample shows around 250,000 clones, 70% of them seen only once. Germline lookup yields CDR1 MNHNY and CDR2 SVGAGI (reference sequence). V dropped 6 bases and J dropped 6 bases, with 13 bases sitting between them. The CDR3 covers 13 residues. The clonotype was recovered from a human donor with chronic lymphocytic leukemia. The chain employs TRBV6-6 and TRBJ2-3; D gene ambiguous. Sequencing used PBMCs, obtained after 24 months of ibrutinib treatment. CDR3 in DNA: TGTGCCAGCAGGGGAATGGGTGTCGATACGCAGTATTTT. Protein sequence: CASRGMGVDTQYF.